A single sample gave rise to the 29 T cell receptor beta chains below, sequenced in a study of blood T cell repertoires in COVID-19. The protocol was immunoSEQ multiplex PCR, while the TCRdb copy is restricted to in-frame clones and leaves out a portion. Found here are about 210,000 clones, 86% of them singletons; the top ten hold approximately 23%. The sample taken for sequencing was PBMCs or T cells enriched from blood (not recorded which). These TCRs come from a woman between 40 and 50 years old in a cohort exposed to, infected with or recovered from COVID-19 (not recorded which).

The V and J genes are TRBV19 and TRBJ2-5; weak D call: TRBD1 (5 bases). The CDR3 totals 14 residues. From germline, CDR1 is LNHDA and CDR2 SQIVND (reference sequence). V was trimmed by 7 bases and J by 2 bases, leaving 14 bases between them. DNA for the CDR3: TGTGCCAGTAAGCTACAGGCTAATCAAGAGACCCAGTACTTC. It codes for CASKLQANQETQYF.

This chain connects TRBV11-2 to TRBJ2-7; D gene ambiguous. The germline gives CDR1 SGHAT, CDR2 FQNNGV. The CDR3 extends over 11 amino acids. V was trimmed by 2 bases and J by 3 bases, leaving 2 bases between them. CDR3 coding DNA: TGTGCCAGCAGCTTATACTACGAGCAGTACTTC. It encodes CASSLYYEQYF.

This clone has just a few counts. The chain links TRBV6-4 to TRBJ2-2; 10 nucleotides align to TRBD1. Germline CDR1 MRHNA, CDR2 SNTAGT. The V and J ends lost 2 bases and 3 bases, in that order; junction bases with no gene match: 0. The CDR3 has 15 amino acids. As DNA, the CDR3 is TGTGCCAGCAGTGACGGACAGGGGGACACCGGGGAGCTGTTTTTT. It is translated as CASSDGQGDTGELFF.

This clone was seen more than once but under ten times. The chain is built from TRBV5-5 and TRBJ2-5, with 10 positions matching TRBD2. The CDR3 is 14 residues long. The germline CDR1 and CDR2 sequences are SGHKS and YYEKEE (reference sequence). The V and J ends lost 5 bases and 1 base, in that order; junction bases with no gene match: 2. CDR3 in DNA: TGTGCCAGCAGTTTAGCGGGGGGCCAAGAGACCCAGTACTTC. Translation gives CASSLAGGQETQYF. Based on the CDR3 plus reference TRBV5-5 and TRBJ2-5, the full variable domain is DAGVTQSPTHLIKTRGQQVTLRCSPISGHKSVSWYQQVLGQGPQFIFQYYEKEERGRGNFPDRFSARQFPNYSSELNVNALLLGDSALYLCASSLAGGQETQYFGPGTRLLVL.

This clone is a singleton in its sample. The CDR3 region is CASSYADREKYF. CDR3 coding DNA: TGTGCCAGCAGCTATGCTGACAGGGAGAAGTACTTC. The chain joins TRBV9 to TRBJ2-5; the match to TRBD1 covers 7 bases. The CDR3 contains 12 residues. Germline V gene sequence: CDR1 SGDLS, CDR2 YYNGEE. The trim removed 4 bases at V and 12 bases at J, leaving 9 bases unmatched.

The chain has TRBV5-5 and TRBJ2-7; TRBD1 is a possible D gene (6 bases). The V gene lost 0 bases and the J gene lost 2 bases, with 6 bases spanning the gap. Germline V CDR1 and CDR2: SGHKS, YYEKEE (reference sequence). This CDR3 region has 13 residues. CDR3: CASSLDRAYEQYF. The DNA for the CDR3 is TGTGCCAGCAGCTTGGACAGGGCCTACGAGCAGTACTTC.

This chain links TRBV2 with TRBJ2-2, with 7 bases matching TRBD2. This CDR3 region has 15 residues. Germline loops: CDR1 SNHLY, CDR2 FYNNEI. Trimming took 2 bases from V and 5 from J; bases not matched to a gene: 5. The CDR3 region is CASSESRTSTGELFF. The CDR3 DNA is TGTGCCAGCAGTGAATCCAGGACTAGTACCGGGGAGCTGTTTTTT.

The chain links TRBV19 to TRBJ1-2; D not certain. Germline V gene lookup returns CDR1 LNHDA and CDR2 SQIVND (reference sequence). V lost 6 bases to trimming and J lost 1 base, with 3 bases between them. The CDR3 runs 11 residues. CDR3 in DNA: TGTGCCAGTAGCATTAACTATGGCTACACCTTC. It is translated as CASSINYGYTF.

The rearrangement links TRBV5-1 to TRBJ2-7; 7 nucleotides line up with TRBD1. Germline V gives CDR1 SGHRS, CDR2 YFSETQ. V gave up 4 bases and J gave up 0 bases; unmatched junction bases: 7. CDR3 size: 15 residues. In DNA, the CDR3 is TGCGCCAGCAGCCAAGAGACAGGGATCTCCTACGAGCAGTACTTC. Translated: CASSQETGISYEQYF.

The gene calls are TRBV5-1 and TRBJ1-1; a weak D match, TRBD1 (6 bases). Trimming took 1 base from V and 4 from J, leaving 11 bases between them. The CDR3 extends over 14 amino acids. Germline loops: CDR1 SGHRS, CDR2 YFSETQ. The CDR3 here is CASSLRSGATEAFF. Written as DNA, the CDR3 is TGCGCCAGCAGCTTGAGGTCAGGGGCCACTGAAGCTTTCTTT.

The rearrangement joins TRBV12-3 or TRBV12-4 to TRBJ1-2, with unresolved D. Between the trimmed V and J ends, which lost 5 bases and 8 bases, there was a span of 12 bases. The CDR3 loop spans 12 amino acids. The CDR3 DNA reads as TGTGCCAGCAGTCCCCGGACGGGGGGCTACACCTTC. It is translated as CASSPRTGGYTF.

The rearrangement joins TRBV7-8 to TRBJ2-3, with 7 bases identical to TRBD1. In germline, CDR1 is SGHVS, CDR2 FQNEAQ. V was pared by 3 bases and J by 10 bases, with 7 bases of the junction left unmatched. CDR3 length: 13 residues. This CDR3 reads CASSFRTGRAQYF. CDR3 DNA: TGTGCCAGCAGCTTTCGGACAGGCAGGGCGCAGTATTTT.

J is TRBJ2-4 and V is TRBV19, with 11 bases matching TRBD2. CDR1 LNHDA and CDR2 SQIVND come from the germline V gene (reference sequence). This CDR3 is 19 amino acids long. The J segment lost 0 bases and the V segment lost 10 bases, leaving 17 bases of the junction unmatched. CDR3 in amino acids: CATLFATSGTRLAKNIQYF. CDR3 nucleotide sequence: TGTGCCACCCTTTTCGCGACTAGCGGGACCAGGCTAGCCAAAAACATTCAGTACTTC.

The chain joins TRBV4-1 to TRBJ2-3; TRBD2 agrees at 7 bases. The V gene end was trimmed by 6 bases and the J gene end by 2 bases; junction bases not matched to a gene: 11. Germline CDR1 MGHRA, CDR2 YSYEKL. CDR3 length: 16 amino acids. CDR3 sequence: CASRPGRRGNTDTQYF. CDR3 nucleotides: TGCGCCAGCAGACCGGGACGGCGGGGGAACACAGATACGCAGTATTTT.

The V call is TRBV27, the J call TRBJ2-5; 7 nucleotides align to TRBD2. CDR3 length: 12 amino acids. From germline, CDR1 is MNHEY and CDR2 SMNVEV (reference sequence). Losses at the gene ends were 6 bases for V and 3 bases for J; bases not matched to a gene: 1. The CDR3 loop reads CASRRGKETQYF. In DNA, the CDR3 is TGTGCCAGCAGGCGGGGGAAAGAGACCCAGTACTTC.

The chain recombines TRBV7-2 with TRBJ2-1, with a weak D call TRBD2 (5 bases). The CDR3 is made up of 19 amino acids. Between the trimmed V and J ends, which lost 8 bases and 7 bases, there was a span of 33 bases. Germline loops: CDR1 SGHTA, CDR2 FQGNSA. The CDR3 reads CASASRAPRGPAGKNEQFF. CDR3 nucleotide sequence: TGTGCCAGCGCTTCTAGAGCCCCCCGAGGCCCCGCCGGGAAGAATGAGCAGTTCTTC.

This clone was found once. The chain links TRBV18 to TRBJ1-3; 9 positions agree with TRBD1. The CDR3 is 16 residues long. After removal of 1 base from V and 1 base from J, the junction contained 2 bases not matched to a gene. Per the germline V gene, CDR1 is KGHSH and CDR2 is LQKENI. CDR3 residues: CASSPLDRGSGNTIYF. The DNA of the CDR3 is TGTGCCAGCTCACCACTCGACAGGGGGTCTGGAAACACCATATATTTT.

This sequence joins TRBV6-5 and TRBJ1-1; 9 bases fit TRBD1. The CDR3 contains 15 residues. The V and J ends lost 6 bases and 4 bases, in that order; junction bases with no gene match: 9. CDR1 is MNHEY and CDR2 is SVGAGI in the germline V gene. Written as DNA, the CDR3 is TGTGCCAGCAGACGACGGACAGGGGCTGGCACTGAAGCTTTCTTT. Amino acid sequence: CASRRRTGAGTEAFF.

The V gene is TRBV2, the J gene TRBJ2-5, with TRBD2 matching 13 bases. Germline V lookup: CDR1 SNHLY, CDR2 FYNNEI. The CDR3 consists of 18 residues. Trimming took 4 bases from V and 5 from J; bases not matched to a gene: 13. CDR3 in amino acids: CASSVPRLAGGGRETQYF. CDR3 sequence (DNA): TGTGCCAGCAGTGTGCCACGACTAGCGGGAGGAGGGAGGGAGACCCAGTACTTC.

The rearrangement links TRBV3-1 (or the pseudogene TRBV3-2) to TRBJ1-1, with 9 bases that match TRBD1. J was trimmed by 2 bases and V by 2 bases; bases with no gene match: 6. Germline V lookup: CDR1 LGHDT, CDR2 YNNKEL (reference sequence). The CDR3 totals 16 residues. CDR3 region: CASSQKHRGQNTEAFF. In nucleotides, the CDR3 is TGTGCCAGCAGCCAAAAGCACAGGGGGCAAAACACTGAAGCTTTCTTT.

The V gene is TRBV9, the J gene TRBJ1-2, with TRBD1 identical over 9 bases. Trimming cost V 2 bases and J 3 bases; bases outside gene matches: 5. This CDR3 region has 15 residues. The germline CDR1 and CDR2 sequences are SGDLS and YYNGEE. The CDR3 spells CASSVSGTGYYGYTF. The CDR3 DNA reads as TGTGCCAGCAGCGTCTCCGGGACAGGGTACTATGGCTACACCTTC.

CDR3 coding DNA: TGTGCCAGCAGTTTTAGGGGGAGGGCAGATACGCAGTATTTT. Translation gives CASSFRGRADTQYF. The gene calls are TRBV28 and TRBJ2-3, with D maybe TRBD2 (7 bases). Looked up from germline, CDR1 is MDHEN and CDR2 is SYDVKM. V shed 3 bases and J shed 4 bases, with 11 bases lying between them. The CDR3 has 14 residues.

The gene calls are TRBV6-5 and TRBJ1-4; D gene uncertain. Trimming removed 0 bases from V and 7 bases from J, with 15 bases in between. The CDR3 totals 16 residues. The V gene's germline CDR1 is MNHEY and CDR2 SVGAGI. The chain's CDR3 is CASSYSFGSEVEKLFF. CDR3 bases: TGTGCCAGCAGTTACTCGTTCGGGTCGGAGGTTGAAAAACTGTTTTTT.

The V gene is TRBV11-2, the J gene TRBJ1-2; D might be TRBD1 (6 bases). Germline CDR1 and CDR2: SGHAT and FQNNGV. CDR3 length equals 14 residues. V lost 2 bases, J lost 3 bases, and 10 bases lay in between. The CDR3 sequence: CASSLSQGYYGYTF. CDR3 bases: TGTGCCAGCAGCTTATCTCAGGGGTACTATGGCTACACCTTC.

The chain is built from TRBV27 and TRBJ2-7; 9 bases fit TRBD1. Germline V gene lookup returns CDR1 MNHEY and CDR2 SMNVEV (reference sequence). The trim removed 7 bases at V and 0 bases at J, leaving 7 bases unmatched. CDR3 length: 15 amino acids. CDR3 sequence: CASTSLGQGSYEQYF. CDR3 coding DNA: TGTGCCAGCACTTCTCTGGGACAGGGCTCCTACGAGCAGTACTTC.

The chain uses TRBV12-3 or TRBV12-4 and TRBJ2-5; D possibly corresponds to TRBD2 (6 bases). V dropped 6 bases and J dropped 5 bases, with 13 bases sitting between them. CDR3 length equals 13 residues. CDR3 residues: CASSLTGVETQYF. DNA of the CDR3: TGTGCCAGCAGCTTAACGGGAGTTGAGACCCAGTACTTC.

The genes are TRBV2 and TRBJ2-3; TRBD1 matches 7 bases. The V gene end was trimmed by 3 bases and the J gene end by 0 bases; junction bases not matched to a gene: 6. This CDR3 is built from 16 residues. Looked up from germline, CDR1 is SNHLY and CDR2 is FYNNEI. The CDR3 region is CASSERQGDSTDTQYF. CDR3 nucleotide sequence: TGTGCCAGCAGTGAGAGACAGGGCGATAGCACAGATACGCAGTATTTT.

In nucleotides, the CDR3 is TGTGCCAGTAGTACTAAAGTGAGTAACACTGAAGCTTTCTTT. Its protein is CASSTKVSNTEAFF. The genes are TRBV19 and TRBJ1-1; no firm D call. V lost 4 bases and J lost 2, with 11 bases in between. The germline V gene has CDR1 LNHDA and CDR2 SQIVND (reference sequence). The CDR3 has 14 residues.

The V gene is TRBV7-9, the J gene TRBJ1-1; D remains unclear. The germline V gene encodes CDR1 SEHNR and CDR2 FQNEAQ (reference sequence). V was shortened by 4 bases and J by 1 base, with 10 bases between the two germline ends. This CDR3 is 14 amino acids long. CDR3 DNA sequence: TGTGCCAGCAGCTCCTCGGGAGGGAACACTGAAGCTTTCTTT. Translated: CASSSSGGNTEAFF.